This T cell receptor (beta chain) was recorded in a study of T-cell memory formation after mild COVID-19. TCRdb used MiXCR to reprocess the 5' RACE reads, holding one entry per CDR3 protein. The data show about 350,000 distinct CDR3 sequences, with over 13% seen just once and about 20% held by the top ten. The CDR3 extends over 12 amino acids. Germline V gene data show CDR1 as SGHRS and CDR2 as YFSETQ. Trimming took 0 bases from V and 10 from J, leaving 8 bases between them. Study-wide findings and caveats: Pre-infection memory harbored some responding clones, suggesting cross-reactive memory joined. Day 15 to 85 contracting clones showed balanced CD4/CD8; day 15 to 37 expanders favored CD4+. Contracting clones localized mainly to CM and EM when CD4+ and mainly to EMRA when CD8+.

With regard to this clonotype: Its target is not known.

This sequence originates from a man aged 18 to 29 who had mild COVID-19 (a few samples of this study predate the infection). Cell type and time point are not known. The chain carries TRBV5-1 and TRBJ2-1; the D gene is possibly TRBD2 (5 bases). Sequencing was done on a sample of PBMCs or a T cell subset sorted from them (not recorded which). This chain's CDR3 is CASSLDSAEQFF. CDR3 in DNA: TGCGCCAGCAGCTTGGATAGCGCCGAGCAGTTCTTC.